This T cell receptor beta chain was captured by sequencing in a study of graft-versus-host responses after intestinal transplantation. At the level of the study: Each patient got anti-thymocyte globulin induction, then tacrolimus and steroids for two to four years.

The assay was immunoSEQ multiplex PCR, and TCRdb's table has in-frame clones only and misses some. The sample has 90,000 to 150,000 clones, 85% to 95% seen once; the top ten hold more than 0.1%. Concerning this clone: Its antigen is still unknown.

Germline V gene sequence: CDR1 SGHVT, CDR2 SQSDAQ. This CDR3 has 17 amino acids. The ends were cut back, 2 bases at V and 0 bases at J, with 14 bases in the middle. Sequences were derived from unstimulated CD4+ T cells sorted from spleen or lymph node cells, sampled before intestinal transplant. The chain uses TRBV7-4 and TRBJ1-5, with D possibly TRBD1 on 5 matching bases. This sequence was found in a human donor who received an intestinal transplant. The CDR3 sequence: CASSLPWGSHSNQPQHF. The CDR3 region has the DNA TGTGCCAGCAGCTTACCTTGGGGGTCTCATAGCAATCAGCCCCAGCATTTT.